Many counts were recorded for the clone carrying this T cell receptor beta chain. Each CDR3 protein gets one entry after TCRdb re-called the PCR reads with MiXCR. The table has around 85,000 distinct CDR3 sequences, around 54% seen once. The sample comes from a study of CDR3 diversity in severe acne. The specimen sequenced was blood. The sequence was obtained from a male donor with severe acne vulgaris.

The CDR3 region is CSARSLAGWETQYF. The CDR3 DNA reads as TGCAGTGCTAGATCACTAGCGGGATGGGAGACCCAGTACTTC. The V gene is TRBV20-1, the J gene TRBJ2-5; TRBD2 aligns across 10 bases. CDR1 DFQATT and CDR2 SNEGSKA come from the germline V gene (reference sequence). This CDR3 spans 14 amino acids. J was trimmed by 5 bases and V by 2 bases; bases with no gene match: 5.